This entry concerns a single TCR beta chain. Its antigen is unidentified. Sequenced material consisted of expressed TCRB transcripts (all of the isolated RNA was reverse transcribed). Using immunoSEQ multiplex PCR, the repertoire was profiled, and TCRdb retains in-frame clones only, with some absent. The sample yields approximately 360,000 clones, over 9.5% seen once. With V trimmed by 2 bases and J by 9 bases, 5 bases remained unmatched. Germline CDR1 is SGHNT and CDR2 is YYREEE (reference sequence). The CDR3 loop spans 15 amino acids. The sample is drawn from a study of beta chain features in type 1 diabetes. Study conclusions and caveats: Type 1 diabetes patients had moderately but significantly shorter TCRB CDR3s in all four CD4+ subsets.

The TCR comes from a woman in her late teens or twenties with type 1 diabetes. Sequencing was performed on naive CD4+ T cells from blood. The V gene is TRBV5-4, the J gene TRBJ2-1; 13 nucleotides align to TRBD2. CDR3 protein: CASSFGLAGEGEQFF. DNA of the CDR3: TGTGCCAGCAGCTTCGGACTAGCGGGAGAAGGTGAGCAGTTCTTC.